These 21 T cell receptor beta chains share one sample of origin, sequenced in a study of neoadjuvant nivolumab and ipilimumab in lung cancer. The protocol was immunoSEQ multiplex PCR, while the TCRdb copy is restricted to in-frame clones and leaves out a portion. In the table there are some 37,000 clones, nearly 90% of which are singletons. The input for sequencing was peripheral blood, taken before neoadjuvant nivolumab, alone or with ipilimumab. The receptors were sampled from an adult with non-small cell lung cancer.

The rearrangement joins TRBV25-1 to TRBJ2-1, with TRBD2 as a possible D gene (6 bases). The CDR3 is 14 residues long. CDR1 MGHDK and CDR2 SYGVNS come from the germline V gene. The germline V and J ends were trimmed by 7 bases and 6 bases, with 16 bases remaining between them. The CDR3 region is CASTPGRLGNEQFF. As DNA, the CDR3 is TGTGCCAGCACACCCGGGAGACTGGGCAATGAGCAGTTCTTC.

This clone was observed once. This sequence joins TRBV19 and TRBJ2-7; weak D call: TRBD2 (6 bases). Trimming cost V 2 bases and J 2 bases, with 10 bases left between them. Per germline, CDR1 LNHDA and CDR2 SQIVND (reference sequence). This CDR3 has 14 residues. CDR3 DNA: TGTGCCAGTAGTATATTCGGGGAGGCCTACGAGCAGTACTTC. This codes for CASSIFGEAYEQYF.

This chain links TRBV10-2 with TRBJ1-1; 7 nucleotides agree with TRBD1. V shed 6 bases and J 9 bases; nucleotides not matched to a gene: 7. CDR1 is WSHSY, CDR2 SAAADI, per germline. CDR3 length: 12 residues. CDR3 protein: CASSEQGSKAFF. CDR3 coding DNA: TGCGCCAGCAGCGAACAGGGGAGTAAAGCTTTCTTT.

DNA for the CDR3: TGTGCCTGGAGGGACGACAGGTACGAGCAGTACTTC. As protein: CAWRDDRYEQYF. The chain carries TRBV30 and TRBJ2-7; D perhaps matches TRBD1 (6 bases). The CDR3 contains 12 residues. Germline V lookup: CDR1 GTSNPN, CDR2 SVGIG (reference sequence). The V gene lost 3 bases and the J gene lost 4 bases, with 10 bases spanning the gap.

The rearrangement joins TRBV5-1 to TRBJ2-7; TRBD1 matches at 9 bases. With 0 bases clipped from V and 3 bases from J, the junction kept 4 bases outside the gene matches. Germline V gene sequence: CDR1 SGHRS, CDR2 YFSETQ. This CDR3 contains 15 residues. The CDR3 nucleotides read TGCGCCAGCAGCTTGGGACCGGGACAGGGCTACGAGCAGTACTTC. It yields the protein CASSLGPGQGYEQYF. The whole variable domain, remainder taken from reference TRBV5-1 and TRBJ2-7, is KAGVTQTPRYLIKTRGQQVTLSCSPISGHRSVSWYQQTPGQGLQFLFEYFSETQRNKGNFPGRFSGRQFSNSRSEMNVSTLELGDSALYLCASSLGPGQGYEQYFGPGTRLTVT.

The chain is built from TRBV30 and TRBJ2-1; TRBD2 matches at 14 bases. CDR1 and CDR2 from the germline V gene are GTSNPN and SVGIG (reference sequence). V trimming: 2 bases; J trimming: 6 bases; junction bases outside the gene matches: 6. This CDR3 region has 16 residues. The CDR3 DNA sequence: TGTGCCTGGAGTCCTGGGACTAGCGGGAGTCCCAATGAGCAGTTCTTC. It translates to CAWSPGTSGSPNEQFF.

J is TRBJ2-7 and V is TRBV6-6; D gene ambiguous. Trimming shortened V by 5 bases and J by 5 bases, and 10 bases separated the two germline ends. The CDR3 totals 12 residues. Germline assignment: CDR1 MNHNY and CDR2 SVGAGI (reference sequence). CDR3 residues: CASSQIANEQYF. In DNA form, the CDR3 reads TGTGCCAGCAGTCAAATAGCAAACGAGCAGTACTTC.

V and J are TRBV4-1 and TRBJ1-1; D might be TRBD1 (5 bases). There are 13 residues in the CDR3. Per the germline V gene, CDR1 is MGHRA and CDR2 is YSYEKL. The V gene lost 8 bases and the J gene lost 5 bases, with 15 bases spanning the gap. The CDR3 is CASVSGGGTEAFF. CDR3 nucleotide sequence: TGCGCCAGCGTCTCGGGGGGTGGTACTGAAGCTTTCTTT.

This chain links TRBV7-9 with TRBJ2-5; 7 positions agree with TRBD2. V dropped 0 bases and J dropped 2; count of bases not matched to a gene: 0. Germline CDR1 SEHNR, CDR2 FQNEAQ (reference sequence). The CDR3 has 14 residues. CDR3 sequence reads: CASSLASGQETQYF. CDR3 sequence (DNA): TGTGCCAGCAGCTTAGCTAGCGGGCAAGAGACCCAGTACTTC. The full variable domain, rest sourced from reference TRBV7-9 and TRBJ2-5, is DTGVSQNPRHKITKRGQNVTFRCDPISEHNRLYWYRQTLGQGPEFLTYFQNEAQLEKSRLLSDRFSAERPKGSFSTLEIQRTEQGDSAMYLCASSLASGQETQYFGPGTRLLVL.

The rearrangement joins TRBV25-1 to TRBJ1-4, with D hard to call. CDR1 and CDR2 from the germline V gene are MGHDK and SYGVNS. With 5 bases removed from V and 0 bases from J, the gap between germline ends came to 13 bases. CDR3 length: 16 residues. CDR3 sequence: CASSPRILATNEKLFF. In nucleotides, the CDR3 is TGTGCCAGCAGTCCGAGAATTCTTGCAACTAATGAAAAACTGTTTTTT. The full variable domain, its missing parts supplied by reference TRBV25-1 and TRBJ1-4, is EADIYQTPRYLVIGTGKKITLECSQTMGHDKMYWYQQDPGMELHLIHYSYGVNSTEKGDLSSESTVSRIRTEHFPLTLESARPSHTSQYLCASSPRILATNEKLFFGSGTQLSVL.

The chain joins TRBV5-1 to TRBJ2-1; perhaps TRBD2 as D (6 bases). The length of the CDR3 is 15 residues. Looked up from germline, CDR1 is SGHRS and CDR2 is YFSETQ. V was trimmed by 1 base and J by 7 bases, leaving 15 bases between them. The CDR3 here is CASSLLAATLNEQFF. In DNA, the CDR3 is TGCGCCAGCAGCTTGTTAGCGGCGACCTTAAATGAGCAGTTCTTC. The full variable domain, with the rest looked up from reference TRBV5-1 and TRBJ2-1, is KAGVTQTPRYLIKTRGQQVTLSCSPISGHRSVSWYQQTPGQGLQFLFEYFSETQRNKGNFPGRFSGRQFSNSRSEMNVSTLELGDSALYLCASSLLAATLNEQFFGPGTRLTVL.

The chain recombines TRBV10-3 with TRBJ2-7; no firm D call. With 8 bases removed from V and 0 bases from J, the gap between germline ends came to 11 bases. This CDR3 comprises 13 residues. Looked up from germline, CDR1 is ENHRY and CDR2 is SYGVKD. This CDR3 reads CAIEEPSSYEQYF. The CDR3 DNA follows: TGTGCCATCGAGGAACCGAGCTCCTACGAGCAGTACTTC.

This chain joins TRBV18 and TRBJ2-7, with 12 bases matching TRBD2. CDR1 and CDR2 from the germline V gene are KGHSH and LQKENI. The J segment lost 3 bases and the V segment lost 4 bases, leaving 16 bases of the junction unmatched. The CDR3 totals 19 residues. In nucleotides, the CDR3 is TGTGCCAGCTCACTACAAGGGACTAGCGGGCCCCAAGGCAACTACGAGCAGTACTTC. It yields the protein CASSLQGTSGPQGNYEQYF. The variable domain in full, with the rest retrieved from reference TRBV18 and TRBJ2-7, is NAGVMQNPRHLVRRRGQEARLRCSPMKGHSHVYWYRQLPEEGLKFMVYLQKENIIDESGMPKERFSAEFPKEGPSILRIQQVVRGDSAAYFCASSLQGTSGPQGNYEQYFGPGTRLTVT.

The genes are TRBV7-9 and TRBJ2-1; TRBD2 matches 9 bases. The CDR3 runs 15 residues. Germline CDR1 SEHNR, CDR2 FQNEAQ (reference sequence). Trimming cost V 1 base and J 9 bases; bases outside gene matches: 7. CDR3 DNA sequence: TGTGCCAGCAGCTTAGGGGGGGCTAGCGGGGTTGAGCAGTTCTTC. This translates into CASSLGGASGVEQFF.

The gene calls are TRBV7-3 and TRBJ2-5; a weak D match, TRBD2 (6 bases). The CDR3 contains 15 residues. Germline V lookup: CDR1 SGHTA, CDR2 FQGTGA. V was cut by 0 bases and J by 5 bases, with 13 bases left in between. The CDR3 DNA reads as TGTGCCAGCAGCTTAACTTCGGGAGTGGGGGAGACCCAGTACTTC. This encodes CASSLTSGVGETQYF.

V gene TRBV7-3 combines with J gene TRBJ1-1; the D is unclear. The germline V gene has CDR1 SGHTA and CDR2 FQGTGA. V dropped 1 base and J dropped 1 base, with 13 bases sitting between them. CDR3 length: 16 residues. CDR3 DNA sequence: TGTGCCAGCAGCTTAAGTTCGGGCCGACCGAACACTGAAGCTTTCTTT. Amino acid sequence: CASSLSSGRPNTEAFF.

CDR3 bases: TGTGCCAGCTCAGAGGGGGCCGGGTTGAACACTGAAGCTTTCTTT. Protein product: CASSEGAGLNTEAFF. The chain uses TRBV18 and TRBJ1-1, with 7 bases matching TRBD1. Trimming at V came to 5 bases and at J to 0 bases, leaving 6 bases not matched to a gene. This CDR3 has 15 amino acids. Germline assignment: CDR1 KGHSH and CDR2 LQKENI.

The chain is built from TRBV6-1 and TRBJ1-2, with D hard to call. Germline V gene sequence: CDR1 MNHNS, CDR2 SASEGT. Between the trimmed V and J ends, which lost 1 base and 0 bases, there was a span of 9 bases. CDR3 length: 15 amino acids. The CDR3, as DNA: TGTGCCAGCAGTGAAGGGGTAGAAGCTAACTATGGCTACACCTTC. Translated: CASSEGVEANYGYTF.

This clone was recorded once. The rearrangement joins TRBV12-5 to TRBJ2-3; D is unresolved. This CDR3 region has 10 residues. Trimming removed 6 bases at V and 14 bases at J, with 12 bases between. CDR1 and CDR2 from the germline V gene are LGHNT and FRNRAP. In DNA form, the CDR3 reads TGTGCTAGTGGCGGCCCCCCGACGTATTTT. Protein: CASGGPPTYF.

This chain joins TRBV30 and TRBJ1-3; 9 bases agree with TRBD1. This CDR3 contains 17 residues. V lost 4 bases, J lost 0 bases, and 10 bases stayed unmatched. CDR1 and CDR2 (germline): GTSNPN, SVGIG (reference sequence). CDR3 coding DNA: TGTGCCTGGATTATCGGGACAGGGTTGTACTCTGGAAACACCATATATTTT. Amino acid sequence: CAWIIGTGLYSGNTIYF.

The J gene is TRBJ2-7, the V gene TRBV6-1; 9 nucleotides align to TRBD2. This CDR3 region has 15 residues. V gave up 5 bases and J gave up 2 bases; unmatched junction bases: 7. The germline gives CDR1 MNHNS, CDR2 SASEGT. In DNA, the CDR3 is TGTGCCAGCAGTCGGGGACTAGCCCTAACCTACGAGCAGTACTTC. It yields the protein CASSRGLALTYEQYF.